This T cell receptor (beta chain) appears in the sequencing data of a study of T cell repertoires and leukemia-associated antigens (dated by TCRdb to the late 2010s). For context, the study as a whole: Some 16 million effective reads were obtained overall, with each sample giving about 5.1 to 7 million read pairs and roughly 3.3 to 5.0 million effective reads. Using in vitro peptide stimulation of healthy T cells, the study sought to determine the antigen recognized by a TCR Vbeta21 clone earlier detected in CML patients.

The investigation overall reported the following: Numbers of Vbeta genes (about 60), Jbeta genes (14), VDJ rearrangements and unique CDR3s did not differ significantly among the four groups. The antigen specificity and function of the expanded clones were not directly tested and needed further investigation.

As a first step, the CD3+ T cells were left to rest overnight in RPMI 1640 lacking fetal bovine serum, at about 2.5 million cells/mL. Following the manufacturer's instructions, MACS immunomagnetic beads were used to pull CD3+ T cells out of the PBMCs. A distance of 15 bases separates the germline ends of V and J, which lose 0 bases and 7 bases respectively. The CDR3 runs 14 residues from the cysteine to the phenylalanine. Of the read, only the CDR3 DNA is kept; its 42 bases are in frame from base 1. CDR1 is given as DFQATT and CDR2 as SNEGSKA, both from the germline V gene (reference sequence). Total RNA was extracted from the cultured T cells using TRIzol reagent. 5' rapid amplification of cDNA ends (5'RACE) was used to amplify TCRbeta libraries from RNA. Before sequencing, library concentration and integrity were assessed using Qubit, an Agilent instrument, and quantitative PCR. Qualified libraries were sequenced on Illumina HiSeq or MiSeq by a commercial service provider. The source study handled its data this way. MiXCR version 1.8.2 was used to identify TCR sequences in each sample. For a clone to count as qualified, its CDR3 had to be longer than four amino acids, its nucleotide length had to be in-frame, and the clone could not contain a stop codon. A read containing the complete CDR3 structure was counted as an effective read. RT-PCR with 24 Vbeta primers, GeneScan spectratyping, and Sanger sequencing were used to validate expanded clones. TCRdb passed the public sequencing reads through fastp at Q25 and MiXCR, retaining productive beta sequences. Duplicate CDR3 protein sequences are folded into a single record with the most common DNA and genes. The V and J calls were determined by TCRdb, not by the authors. Counted in this sample were roughly 10,000 distinct CDR3 sequences; 40% to 45% of them appeared once. The ten largest clones add up to over 45% of the sample.

On this clonotype: Its antigen is currently not known. No base quality values were provided; no much bigger clone lies one nucleotide off.

The chain couples TRBV20-1 to TRBJ1-2; matching of 5 bases hints at TRBD1 as the D gene. The sequence came from a female donor in good health. Sequencing input: CD3+ T cells sorted from blood and cultured. The sequence in DNA is TGCAGTGCTAGAGATACAGGTGATTCGGCTGGCTACACCTTC. This sequence encodes CSARDTGDSAGYTF.